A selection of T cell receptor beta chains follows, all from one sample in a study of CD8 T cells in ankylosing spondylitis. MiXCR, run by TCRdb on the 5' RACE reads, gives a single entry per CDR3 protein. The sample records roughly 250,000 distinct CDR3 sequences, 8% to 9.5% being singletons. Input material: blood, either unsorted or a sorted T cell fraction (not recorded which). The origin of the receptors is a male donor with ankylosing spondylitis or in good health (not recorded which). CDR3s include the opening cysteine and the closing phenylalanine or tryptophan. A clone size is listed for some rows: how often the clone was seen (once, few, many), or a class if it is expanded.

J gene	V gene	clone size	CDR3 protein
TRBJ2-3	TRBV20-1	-	CSARDLLLAGIGDTQYF
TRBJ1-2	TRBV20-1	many	CSARDNRGGGYGYTF
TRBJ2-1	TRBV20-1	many	CSARDRARGGLSYNEQFF
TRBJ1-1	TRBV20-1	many	CSASDRGQITEAFF
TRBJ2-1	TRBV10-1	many	CASSESSRYNEQFF
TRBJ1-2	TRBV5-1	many	CASSLSGQGAGTF
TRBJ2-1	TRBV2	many	CASSEWEYSEQFF
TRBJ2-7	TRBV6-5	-	CASSYTGQGVSYEQYF
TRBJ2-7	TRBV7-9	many	CASSPTQRGAYEQYF
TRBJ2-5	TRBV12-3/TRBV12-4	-	CASSSSSGGETQYF
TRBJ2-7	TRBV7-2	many	CASSLGTSGGAYEQYF
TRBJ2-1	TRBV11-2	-	CASSLGGGAQQFF
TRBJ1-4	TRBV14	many	CASSHGYRAANEKLFF
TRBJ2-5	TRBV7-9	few	CASTNSPPGTRGETQYF
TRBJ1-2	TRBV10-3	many	CASIEWDRYPYGYTF
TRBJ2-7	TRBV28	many	CASSLGSRVYEQYF
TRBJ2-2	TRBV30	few	CAWSRGGATGELFF
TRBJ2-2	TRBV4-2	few	CASGDLDGGELFF
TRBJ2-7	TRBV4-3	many	CASSQRNVAGYEQYF
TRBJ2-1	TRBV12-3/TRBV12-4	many	CASSPPPYDNEQFF